These T cell receptor beta chains were read from a single sample in a study of blood T cell repertoires in COVID-19. Sequenced by immunoSEQ multiplex PCR; TCRdb stores in-frame clones only, minus some. The repertoire holds some 140,000 clones, with around 86% as singletons. The material sequenced was peripheral blood. Source of these receptors: a man in his forties or fifties with active COVID-19. Each CDR3 is given with its conserved first and last residue. The D gene is left open where the match is weak. Not every row has a clone size; where given, it reads once, few, many or a size class.

clone size	J gene	V gene	D gene	CDR3 DNA	CDR3 protein
-	TRBJ1-1	TRBV15	TRBD1	TGTGCCACCAGCAGACCGGACAGGGGAAGGAACACTGAAGCTTTCTTT	CATSRPDRGRNTEAFF
-	TRBJ2-3	TRBV18	TRBD1	TGTGCCAGCTCACCAGGGGACAGGGGCACAGATACGCAGTATTTT	CASSPGDRGTDTQYF
once	TRBJ1-6	TRBV6-2/TRBV6-3	-	TGTGCCAGCAGCCGCTTCTGGCCAGGGCCCACATCACCCCTCCACTTT	CASSRFWPGPTSPLHF
-	TRBJ2-2	TRBV4-1	TRBD1	TGCGCCAGCAGCCAATTACCCGGGACAGCGAGCGGGGAGCTGTTTTTT	CASSQLPGTASGELFF
-	TRBJ1-1	TRBV2	-	TGTGCCAGCAGTCGGGAGAACACTGAAGCTTTCTTT	CASSRENTEAFF
-	TRBJ2-5	TRBV4-2	TRBD2	TGTGCCAGCAGCCCGGAGCGGGGGGGGACCCAGTACTTC	CASSPERGGTQYF
-	TRBJ2-7	TRBV5-5	TRBD1	TGTGCCAGCAGCAGCGGGACAGGGGGCCACGAGCAGTACTTC	CASSSGTGGHEQYF
-	TRBJ1-1	TRBV7-9	TRBD1	TGTGCCAGCAGCTTAGCCCTGACAGGGGGGAACACTGAAGCTTTCTTT	CASSLALTGGNTEAFF
-	TRBJ1-6	TRBV30	-	TGTGCCTGGAGCCCGGGCAGGGGCGTATATAATTCACCCCTCCACTTT	CAWSPGRGVYNSPLHF
-	TRBJ2-3	TRBV4-3	TRBD2	TGCGCCAGCAGCCAGGCTAGCGGGGCCGGCACAGATACGCAGTATTTT	CASSQASGAGTDTQYF
few	TRBJ1-4	TRBV18	-	TGTGCCAGCTCACCGGACAGAGAAAAACTGTTTTTT	CASSPDREKLFF
-	TRBJ1-2	TRBV18	-	TGTGCCAGCTCCCCGAAATCGATTCAGGGGACGGCAGGCTACACCTTC	CASSPKSIQGTAGYTF
-	TRBJ1-1	TRBV12-3/TRBV12-4	-	TGTGCCAGCAGTGCGACAGGGAACACTGAAGCTTTCTTT	CASSATGNTEAFF
-	TRBJ2-5	TRBV30	-	TGTGCCTGGAGGGATGGCGGGACCCAGTACTTC	CAWRDGGTQYF
-	TRBJ2-3	TRBV7-8	TRBD1	TGTGCCAGCACCCGTAGACAGGGGGGCCCAGATACGCAGTATTTT	CASTRRQGGPDTQYF
-	TRBJ1-3	TRBV6-5	-	TGTGCCAGCAGCCAAACTGGAAACACCATATATTTT	CASSQTGNTIYF
once	TRBJ2-2	TRBV11-2	TRBD1	TGTGCCAGCAGCCGAGGGACAGCTTTTACCGGGGAGCTGTTTTTT	CASSRGTAFTGELFF
-	TRBJ1-2	TRBV5-1	-	TGCGCCAGCAACATCGGCTTGGGGGGACTAGGAGGCTACACCTTC	CASNIGLGGLGGYTF
-	TRBJ2-3	TRBV11-2	TRBD2	TGTGCCAGCAGCTTTATCCTAGCGGGGGTTCCTAGCACAGATACGCAGTATTTT	CASSFILAGVPSTDTQYF
once	TRBJ1-6	TRBV2	-	TGTGCCAGCCGGGGAGTGACGTCGGGTTCACCCCTCCACTTT	CASRGVTSGSPLHF
-	TRBJ1-6	TRBV9	TRBD1	TGTGCCAGCAGCGCAAACCCGACAGGGGCAAATTCACCCCTCCACTTT	CASSANPTGANSPLHF
-	TRBJ2-3	TRBV15	-	TGTGCCACCAGCAGAGATAGAGCAGGGGGCACAGATACGCAGTATTTT	CATSRDRAGGTDTQYF
-	TRBJ2-7	TRBV21-1	-	TGTGCCAGCAGCAACCGGGAGGGACTAAACGAGCAGTACTTC	CASSNREGLNEQYF
-	TRBJ1-2	TRBV5-1	TRBD1	TGCGCCAGCAGCTGGGGGACAGCCATTAACTATGGCTACACCTTC	CASSWGTAINYGYTF
-	TRBJ1-3	TRBV10-3	TRBD1	TGTGCCATCACCGGACAGGGCACCTCTGGAAACACCATATATTTT	CAITGQGTSGNTIYF
-	TRBJ2-5	TRBV12-3/TRBV12-4	-	TGTGCCAGCAGGCCGGCGGGGACAGAGACCCAGTACTTC	CASRPAGTETQYF
few	TRBJ1-1	TRBV3-1/TRBV3-2	TRBD1	TGTGCCAGCAGCCAGCATACAGGGGGCACTGAAGCTTTCTTT	CASSQHTGGTEAFF
once	TRBJ2-3	TRBV7-3	-	TGTGCCAGCAGCCCGGACCTACTAAGGGGAGATACGCAGTATTTT	CASSPDLLRGDTQYF
-	TRBJ2-7	TRBV6-6	-	TGTGCCAGCAGCCCTCATTCTGACAGCCTGAGGGAGCAGTACTTC	CASSPHSDSLREQYF
-	TRBJ1-5	TRBV29-1	TRBD1	TGCAGCGTCTGGACAGGGAAGGGCAATCAGCCCCAGCATTTT	CSVWTGKGNQPQHF
once	TRBJ2-7	TRBV5-4	TRBD1	TGTGCCAGCAGCTCACCGGGACAGGGGACGTACGAGCAGTACTTC	CASSSPGQGTYEQYF
-	TRBJ1-4	TRBV28	TRBD1	TGTGCCAGCAGTTTCAGGGGGGCTAATGAAAAACTGTTTTTT	CASSFRGANEKLFF
-	TRBJ1-6	TRBV27	-	TGTGCCAGCAGCACAGGGCTGCGGAATTCACCCCTCCACTTT	CASSTGLRNSPLHF
-	TRBJ2-5	TRBV11-3	-	TGTGCCAGCAGCTTAGCATCATACCGACAGGGAGGCCAGCCTGAGACCCAGTACTTC	CASSLASYRQGGQPETQYF
-	TRBJ2-5	TRBV5-4	TRBD2	TGTGCCAGCAGCTTGGCTGAGCGGGGGGACCAAGAGACCCAGTACTTC	CASSLAERGDQETQYF
-	TRBJ2-3	TRBV7-2	-	TGTGCCAGCAGCCCACCAGGGACTGTAGTTGGGGGTACGCAGTATTTT	CASSPPGTVVGGTQYF
-	TRBJ2-7	TRBV5-1	-	TGCGCCAGCAGCTTGGATCCGGGGGGCCCCGGGAAGCAGTACTTC	CASSLDPGGPGKQYF
-	TRBJ2-1	TRBV20-1	-	TGCAGTGCCAGTGGGGAAGGGGGCAATGAGCAGTTCTTC	CSASGEGGNEQFF
-	TRBJ2-3	TRBV25-1	-	TGTGCCAGCAGGACTAGCACAGATACGCAGTATTTT	CASRTSTDTQYF
-	TRBJ2-5	TRBV5-6	-	TGTGCCAGCAGCCGAGTTAGGGGGGAGACCCAGTACTTC	CASSRVRGETQYF
-	TRBJ2-3	TRBV11-3	-	TGTGCCAGCAGCTTGACCGGGGATCAGGGGCGCCCCGCAGATACGCAGTATTTT	CASSLTGDQGRPADTQYF
-	TRBJ2-7	TRBV5-5	-	TGTGCCAGCAGCTTGGCCCCCCACCCCGGGTCCTACGAGCAGTACTTC	CASSLAPHPGSYEQYF
-	TRBJ2-3	TRBV4-2	TRBD2	TGTGCCAGCAGCCGAGAGCGGGGGACTGTGGATACGCAGTATTTT	CASSRERGTVDTQYF
-	TRBJ1-2	TRBV15	-	TGTGCCACCACCCCCGGGCCCAAAGGGGCCTATGGCTACACCTTC	CATTPGPKGAYGYTF
-	TRBJ2-3	TRBV7-2	-	TGTGCCAGCAGCTTAGATGGAGGGCCCTTTTCGCAGTATTTT	CASSLDGGPFSQYF
many	TRBJ2-7	TRBV2	-	TGTGCCAGCAGTGCCCAGGGCTACGAGCAGTACTTC	CASSAQGYEQYF
-	TRBJ2-1	TRBV25-1	TRBD2	TGTGCCAGCAGTGAGGGAGGGAAGGGTCACAATGAGCAGTTCTTC	CASSEGGKGHNEQFF
few	TRBJ2-7	TRBV18	TRBD1	TGTGCCAGCTCACGGGACAGAACCTACGAGCAGTACTTC	CASSRDRTYEQYF
-	TRBJ1-6	TRBV19	-	TGTGCCAGTAGTATTGGACAGAAGAATTCACCCCTCCACTTT	CASSIGQKNSPLHF
-	TRBJ2-3	TRBV9	TRBD1	TGTGCCAGCAGCGTAGAAGGAAGACAGGGCGATACGCAGTATTTT	CASSVEGRQGDTQYF
once	TRBJ1-1	TRBV2	TRBD1	TGTGCCAGCAGTGAAGAGGGGGCCGGGACTGAAGCTTTCTTT	CASSEEGAGTEAFF
-	TRBJ1-6	TRBV9	TRBD1	TGTGCCAGCAGCGTAGAGACAGGGGGCTATTCACCCCTCCACTTT	CASSVETGGYSPLHF
-	TRBJ1-2	TRBV24-1	-	TGTGCCACCAGTGACTCTAAGGGGGTCGACGGCTACACCTTC	CATSDSKGVDGYTF
-	TRBJ2-5	TRBV6-2/TRBV6-3	-	TGTGCCAGCAGTTACGAAAGTGGGCAGTTAGAAGAGACCCAGTACTTC	CASSYESGQLEETQYF
-	TRBJ1-1	TRBV4-2	-	TGTGCCAGCAGCCAAGACGTCTTACGGGGAATGAACACTGAAGCTTTCTTT	CASSQDVLRGMNTEAFF
-	TRBJ1-3	TRBV7-2	-	TGTGCCAGCAACAGGGATGGCAGAAACACCATATATTTT	CASNRDGRNTIYF
-	TRBJ2-7	TRBV7-9	-	TGTGCCAGCAGCTCAGGGATTAGAGAGCAGTACTTC	CASSSGIREQYF